The source of this TCR beta chain is a study of T-cell memory formation after mild COVID-19. About the research overall: The study found TCR clusters largely donor specific.

Per germline, CDR1 MNHNS and CDR2 SASEGT. V was trimmed by 2 bases and J by 5 bases, leaving 12 bases between them. The CDR3 runs to 14 residues. MiXCR was run by TCRdb on the 5' RACE reads, yielding one entry per CDR3 protein. The repertoire holds 310,000 or so distinct CDR3 sequences, with approximately 16% as singletons. This TCR derives from a man younger than 35 who had mild COVID-19 (a few samples of this study predate the infection). Cell type and time point are not known. The chain has TRBV6-1 and TRBJ2-5; no clear D gene. Sequences were obtained from PBMCs or a T cell subset sorted from them (not recorded which). CDR3 nucleotide sequence: TGTGCCAGCAGTGAATGGGGTAGTCGGGAGACCCAGTACTTC. Amino acids: CASSEWGSRETQYF.